These 4 T cell receptor beta chains were all obtained from the same sample, sequenced in a study of T cell responses to AZD1222 COVID-19 vaccine. Produced via immunoSEQ multiplex PCR; TCRdb's table is partial and in-frame only. The repertoire holds about 100,000 clones, with 85% to 95% as singletons. This specimen was peripheral blood, taken on day 0 of AZD1222 vaccination. Receptor source: an adult in good health.

The table lists this clone with many counts. The chain recombines TRBV9 with TRBJ2-2; 9 nucleotides line up with TRBD2. V shed 0 bases and J 7 bases; nucleotides not matched to a gene: 7. The CDR3 loop spans 16 amino acids. The V gene's germline CDR1 is SGDLS and CDR2 YYNGEE. CDR3 sequence: CASSVDGSGRFGELFF. The CDR3 DNA reads as TGTGCCAGCAGCGTAGATGGTAGCGGGAGATTCGGGGAGCTGTTTTTT.

The chain is built from TRBV6-1 and TRBJ1-2, with D perhaps TRBD1 (5 bases). Trimming shortened V by 1 base and J by 0 bases, and 15 bases separated the two germline ends. Germline CDR1 reads MNHNS; CDR2 reads SASEGT. CDR3 length: 17 amino acids. CDR3: CASSEGIFQGSNYGYTF. Written as DNA, the CDR3 is TGTGCCAGCAGTGAAGGAATTTTTCAGGGATCTAACTATGGCTACACCTTC.

The chain links TRBV2 to TRBJ1-1; D remains ambiguous. Germline values: CDR1 SNHLY, CDR2 FYNNEI. The CDR3 covers 14 residues. The V end was cut by 8 bases, the J end by 4 bases, with 17 bases between. CDR3 loop: CASLKGGWATEAFF. The CDR3 DNA is TGTGCCAGCTTAAAAGGCGGGTGGGCCACTGAAGCTTTCTTT.

J is TRBJ2-7 and V is TRBV3-1 (or the pseudogene TRBV3-2), with D hard to call. The V gene's germline CDR1 is LGHDT and CDR2 YNNKEL (reference sequence). This CDR3 is built from 11 residues. The V and J ends lost 2 bases and 6 bases respectively, with 5 bases between them. The CDR3 DNA is TGTGCCAGCAGCCAATACTTCGAGCAGTACTTC. Protein sequence: CASSQYFEQYF.